Listed below are T cell receptor beta chains from one sample, sequenced in a study of shared clonotypes between healthy human individuals. The table came from immunoSEQ multiplex PCR; TCRdb's copy has only in-frame clones and leaves some out. The sample consists of some 1 million clones, more than 65% of them appearing once. The sample consisted of memory CD4+ T cells sorted from blood. The source of these receptors is a man aged 18 to 29 in good health. The CDR3 runs from the conserved cysteine through the conserved F or W. The D gene is left open where the match is weak. Clone size is stated in some rows and not others, as once, few, many or a class when expanded.

V: TRBV9
D: TRBD2
size: NA
J: TRBJ2-1
CDR3: CASSSGSSAGVNEQFF
DNA: TGTGCCAGCAGCTCTGGGAGCTCCGCGGGAGTTAATGAGCAGTTCTTC

V: TRBV5-1
D: TRBD2
size: NA
J: TRBJ2-3
CDR3: CASREGLASSTDTQYF
DNA: TGCGCCAGCAGAGAGGGACTAGCGAGTAGCACAGATACGCAGTATTTT

V: TRBV10-3
D: TRBD2
size: NA
J: TRBJ2-1
CDR3: CAISRGLADNEQFF
DNA: TGTGCCATCAGCAGGGGACTAGCAGACAATGAGCAGTTCTTC

V: TRBV29-1
D: NA
size: NA
J: TRBJ2-1
CDR3: CSVETSNNEQFF
DNA: TGCAGCGTTGAAACCAGCAACAATGAGCAGTTCTTC

V: TRBV30
D: NA
size: NA
J: TRBJ2-3
CDR3: CAWSILSATTDTQYF
DNA: TGTGCCTGGAGTATCCTAAGCGCGACCACAGATACGCAGTATTTT

V: TRBV30
D: NA
size: NA
J: TRBJ1-1
CDR3: CAWTPRNTEAFF
DNA: TGTGCCTGGACCCCTCGGAACACTGAAGCTTTCTTT

V: TRBV6-1
D: NA
size: NA
J: TRBJ1-5
CDR3: CASSELLGYSNQPQHF
DNA: TGTGCCAGCAGTGAGCTCCTGGGGTATAGCAATCAGCCCCAGCATTTT

V: TRBV18
D: NA
size: NA
J: TRBJ2-1
CDR3: CASSPQGWSGNEQFF
DNA: TGTGCCAGCTCACCACAGGGGTGGTCAGGCAATGAGCAGTTCTTC

V: TRBV7-2
D: TRBD1
size: NA
J: TRBJ2-6
CDR3: CASSYQTGATNVLTF
DNA: TGTGCCAGCAGCTATCAAACAGGGGCGACCAACGTCCTGACTTTC

V: TRBV18
D: TRBD1
size: NA
J: TRBJ2-6
CDR3: CASSADVTGAGANVLTF
DNA: TGTGCCAGCTCCGCCGACGTGACAGGGGCCGGGGCCAACGTCCTGACTTTC

V: TRBV5-6
D: TRBD1
size: NA
J: TRBJ2-7
CDR3: CASSDGTGASYEQYF
DNA: TGTGCCAGCAGCGACGGGACAGGGGCCTCCTACGAGCAGTACTTC

V: TRBV7-2
D: TRBD2
size: NA
J: TRBJ2-7
CDR3: CASSFGTSGSEQYF
DNA: TGTGCCAGCAGCTTCGGGACTAGCGGGAGCGAGCAGTACTTC

V: TRBV11-2
D: TRBD2
size: NA
J: TRBJ2-1
CDR3: CASSLGTSGEIGIYNEQFF
DNA: TGTGCCAGCAGCCTGGGGACTAGCGGGGAAATTGGGATCTACAATGAGCAGTTCTTC

V: TRBV7-2
D: NA
size: NA
J: TRBJ2-1
CDR3: CASSRRSPSSYNEQFF
DNA: TGTGCCAGCAGCCGGAGAAGCCCGAGCTCCTACAATGAGCAGTTCTTC

V: TRBV9
D: TRBD1
size: NA
J: TRBJ1-3
CDR3: CASSEQGEGNTIYF
DNA: TGTGCCAGCAGCGAACAGGGGGAAGGAAACACCATATATTTT

V: TRBV19
D: NA
size: once
J: TRBJ2-3
CDR3: CASSPGGWRAQYF
DNA: TGTGCCAGTAGCCCTGGGGGCTGGCGTGCGCAGTATTTT

V: TRBV10-2
D: NA
size: once
J: TRBJ2-7
CDR3: CASGGIPYEQYF
DNA: TGCGCCAGCGGGGGGATCCCTTACGAGCAGTACTTC

V: TRBV7-8
D: TRBD2
size: NA
J: TRBJ2-7
CDR3: CASSPGTISYEQYF
DNA: TGTGCCAGCAGCCCCGGGACTATCTCCTACGAGCAGTACTTC

V: TRBV14
D: TRBD1
size: few
J: TRBJ2-3
CDR3: CASSDRGRFRTDTQYF
DNA: TGTGCCAGCTCCGACAGGGGGAGGTTTAGGACAGATACGCAGTATTTT

V: TRBV6-5
D: NA
size: NA
J: TRBJ2-3
CDR3: CASSSSLEGDTQYF
DNA: TGTGCCAGCAGTTCTTCCCTTGAGGGAGATACGCAGTATTTT

V: TRBV5-1
D: NA
size: once
J: TRBJ1-6
CDR3: CASSLESRDSPLHF
DNA: TGCGCCAGCAGCTTGGAAAGCCGGGATTCACCCCTCCACTTT

V: TRBV27
D: TRBD1
size: NA
J: TRBJ2-7
CDR3: CASSNLRDRVYEQYF
DNA: TGTGCCAGCAGTAACCTCCGAGACAGGGTCTACGAGCAGTACTTC

V: TRBV7-8
D: NA
size: NA
J: TRBJ1-6
CDR3: CASSSKVDPNSPLHF
DNA: TGTGCCAGCAGCTCCAAGGTGGACCCCAATTCACCCCTCCACTTT

V: TRBV15
D: TRBD1
size: NA
J: TRBJ1-4
CDR3: CATSRGQLNEKLFF
DNA: TGTGCCACCAGCAGGGGACAGCTTAATGAAAAACTGTTTTTT

V: TRBV14
D: TRBD1
size: NA
J: TRBJ1-1
CDR3: CASSARTGSTEAFF
DNA: TGTGCCAGCAGCGCCCGGACAGGGAGCACTGAAGCTTTCTTT

V: TRBV18
D: NA
size: once
J: TRBJ1-2
CDR3: CASSPRGDPYGYTF
DNA: TGTGCCAGCTCACCACGGGGGGACCCCTATGGCTACACCTTC

V: TRBV5-1
D: TRBD2
size: NA
J: TRBJ2-5
CDR3: CASCPRPGGQETQYF
DNA: TGCGCCAGCTGCCCTAGACCGGGAGGCCAAGAGACCCAGTACTTC

V: TRBV6-1
D: NA
size: NA
J: TRBJ2-7
CDR3: CATGVGIGVYEQYF
DNA: TGTGCCACAGGGGTGGGGATAGGGGTCTACGAGCAGTACTTC

V: TRBV2
D: TRBD1
size: NA
J: TRBJ1-3
CDR3: CASSGRQGTGNTIYF
DNA: TGTGCCAGCAGTGGGAGACAGGGAACCGGAAACACCATATATTTT

V: TRBV4-1
D: TRBD2
size: once
J: TRBJ2-5
CDR3: CASSQVLSTSGGARQETQYF
DNA: TGCGCCAGCAGCCAAGTTCTGTCGACTAGCGGGGGGGCCAGGCAAGAGACCCAGTACTTC

V: TRBV2
D: NA
size: NA
J: TRBJ1-5
CDR3: CASSDWGSSNQPQHF
DNA: TGTGCCAGCAGTGATTGGGGATCTAGCAATCAGCCCCAGCATTTT

V: TRBV15
D: NA
size: NA
J: TRBJ2-7
CDR3: CATTYLAGYEQYF
DNA: TGTGCCACCACCTACCTTGCGGGGTACGAGCAGTACTTC

V: TRBV6-5
D: TRBD1
size: NA
J: TRBJ1-5
CDR3: CASRKTGISNQPQHF
DNA: TGTGCCAGCAGGAAGACAGGGATTAGCAATCAGCCCCAGCATTTT

V: TRBV11-3
D: NA
size: few
J: TRBJ2-7
CDR3: CASSLEGNYEQYF
DNA: TGTGCCAGCAGCTTAGAGGGCAATTACGAGCAGTACTTC

V: TRBV7-9
D: TRBD2
size: NA
J: TRBJ2-3
CDR3: CASSLGSLAGASDTQYF
DNA: TGTGCCAGCAGCTTAGGGTCGCTAGCGGGAGCTTCGGATACGCAGTATTTT

V: TRBV13
D: NA
size: NA
J: TRBJ2-5
CDR3: CASSLGLDGTQYF
DNA: TGTGCCAGCAGCTTAGGGCTAGATGGGACCCAGTACTTC

V: TRBV15
D: NA
size: NA
J: TRBJ2-3
CDR3: CATSMGAYSTDTQYF
DNA: TGTGCCACCAGCATGGGGGCTTATAGCACAGATACGCAGTATTTT